What follows are 5 T cell receptor beta chains derived from one specimen sequenced in a study of post-analysis software for immune sequencing data. Overall study findings and caveats: Higher frequency in patients than in controls was seen for roughly five TRBV segments, with TRBV5-6, TRBV5-1 and TRBV20-1 among them.

Unique molecular identifiers were carried by the TCR beta cDNA libraries. TCRdb processed the PCR reads anew with MiXCR; each CDR3 protein has one entry. This sample has 450,000 to 700,000 distinct CDR3 sequences, with 44% found just once. These TCRs' antigens remain unknown. Input material: blood. Receptors originate from a girl between 5 and 17 years old with multiple sclerosis.

The V and J genes are TRBV20-1 and TRBJ2-7, with a tentative D call TRBD2 (7 bases). This CDR3 comprises 15 residues. Germline V gene data show CDR1 as DFQATT and CDR2 as SNEGSKA (reference sequence). Trimming shortened V by 4 bases and J by 3 bases, and 19 bases separated the two germline ends. The CDR3 sequence: CSAMHTRGDIYEQYF. Here the CDR3 DNA reads TGCAGTGCTATGCATACTCGGGGGGACATCTACGAGCAGTACTTC.

V usage is TRBV12-3 or TRBV12-4 and J usage is TRBJ2-3; no clear D gene. The CDR3 runs to 13 residues. V gave up 4 bases and J gave up 3 bases, with 8 bases separating them. The CDR3 region has the DNA TGTGCCAGCAGTTCCACTGAAACAGATACGCAGTATTTT. It encodes CASSSTETDTQYF.

The gene calls are TRBV12-3 or TRBV12-4 and TRBJ1-2; TRBD1 aligns across 9 bases. V dropped 7 bases and J dropped 4; count of bases not matched to a gene: 7. The CDR3 loop spans 14 amino acids. Here the CDR3 DNA reads TGTGCCAGCACCTCACGGGGACAGGGCTATGGCTACACCTTC. Translating it yields CASTSRGQGYGYTF.

This chain links TRBV10-3 with TRBJ2-1, with a weak D call TRBD2 (5 bases). The CDR3 contains 13 residues. V was clipped by 2 bases and J by 8 bases, with 10 bases between them. Germline V gene sequence: CDR1 ENHRY, CDR2 SYGVKD. In nucleotides, the CDR3 is TGTGCCATCAGTGAGGGTGGGAGAGATGAGCAGTTCTTC. This sequence encodes CAISEGGRDEQFF.

This clonotype was found a few times. Sequence at one end of the junction differs from germline and may be a read error. This chain uses TRBV6-5 with TRBJ1-5; 7 bases align to TRBD1. The germline CDR1 and CDR2 sequences are MNHEY and SVGAGI. This CDR3 region has 15 residues. The CDR3 spells CATWDSPYSNLPQHF. CDR3 coding DNA: TGTGCCACCTGGGACAGCCCTTATAGCAATCTGCCCCAGCATTTT.